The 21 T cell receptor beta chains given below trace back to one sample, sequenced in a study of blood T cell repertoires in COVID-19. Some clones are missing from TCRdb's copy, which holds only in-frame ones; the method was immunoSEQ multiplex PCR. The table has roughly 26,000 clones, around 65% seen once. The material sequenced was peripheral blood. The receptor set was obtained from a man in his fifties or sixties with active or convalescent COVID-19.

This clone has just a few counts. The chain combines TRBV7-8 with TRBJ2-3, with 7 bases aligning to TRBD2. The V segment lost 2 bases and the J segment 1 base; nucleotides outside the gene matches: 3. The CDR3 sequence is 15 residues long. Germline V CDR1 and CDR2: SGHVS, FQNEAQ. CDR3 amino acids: CASSLFAGGTDTQYF. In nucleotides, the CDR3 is TGTGCCAGCAGCTTATTTGCGGGAGGCACAGATACGCAGTATTTT.

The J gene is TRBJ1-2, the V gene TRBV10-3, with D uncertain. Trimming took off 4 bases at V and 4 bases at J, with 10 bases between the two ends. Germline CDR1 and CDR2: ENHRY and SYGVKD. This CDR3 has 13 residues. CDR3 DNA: TGTGCCATCAGTGTTGAGGGATCCTATGGCTACACCTTC. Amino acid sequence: CAISVEGSYGYTF.

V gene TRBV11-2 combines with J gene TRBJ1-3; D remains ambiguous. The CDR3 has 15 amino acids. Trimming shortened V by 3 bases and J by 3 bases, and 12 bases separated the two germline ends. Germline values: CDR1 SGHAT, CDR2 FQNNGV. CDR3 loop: CASSLRESFGNTIYF. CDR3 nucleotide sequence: TGTGCCAGCAGCTTGAGGGAAAGTTTTGGAAACACCATATATTTT.

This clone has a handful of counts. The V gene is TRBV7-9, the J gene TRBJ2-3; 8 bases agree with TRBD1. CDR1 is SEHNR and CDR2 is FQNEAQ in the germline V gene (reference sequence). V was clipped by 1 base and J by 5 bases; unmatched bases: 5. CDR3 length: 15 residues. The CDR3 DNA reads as TGTGCCAGCAGCTTAGTCCAGGGGGCGTTAGATACGCAGTATTTT. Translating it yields CASSLVQGALDTQYF.

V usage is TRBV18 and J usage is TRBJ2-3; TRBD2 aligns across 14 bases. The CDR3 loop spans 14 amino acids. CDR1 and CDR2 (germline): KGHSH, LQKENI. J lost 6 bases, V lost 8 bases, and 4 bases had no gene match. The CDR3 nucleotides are TGTGCCAGCGCGGGACTAGCGGGAGTTGATACGCAGTATTTT. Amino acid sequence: CASAGLAGVDTQYF.

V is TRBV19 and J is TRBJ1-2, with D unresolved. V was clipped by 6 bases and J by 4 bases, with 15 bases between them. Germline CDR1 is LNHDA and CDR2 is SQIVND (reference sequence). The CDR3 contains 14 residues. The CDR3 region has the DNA TGTGCCAGTAGCCCGCAGGCTATCGGCTATGGCTACACCTTC. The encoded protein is CASSPQAIGYGYTF. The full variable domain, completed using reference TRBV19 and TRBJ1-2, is DGGITQSPKYLFRKEGQNVTLSCEQNLNHDAMYWYRQDPGQGLRLIYYSQIVNDFQKGDIAEGYSVSREKKESFPLTVTSAQKNPTAFYLCASSPQAIGYGYTFGSGTRLTVV.

CDR3 coding DNA: TGCGCCAGCAGCGACAGGGGGACCGATACGCAGTATTTT. This codes for CASSDRGTDTQYF. The rearrangement joins TRBV23-1 to TRBJ2-3; TRBD1 matches at 9 bases. TRBV23-1 is an ORF for which the function is uncertain. V lost 6 bases, J lost 6 bases, and 4 bases stayed unmatched. The CDR3 runs 13 residues.

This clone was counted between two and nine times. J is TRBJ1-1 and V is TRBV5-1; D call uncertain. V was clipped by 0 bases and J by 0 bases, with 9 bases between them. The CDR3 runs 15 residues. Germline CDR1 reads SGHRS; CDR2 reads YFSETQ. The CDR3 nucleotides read TGCGCCAGCAGCTTGGGGGCAGCCATGAACACTGAAGCTTTCTTT. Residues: CASSLGAAMNTEAFF.

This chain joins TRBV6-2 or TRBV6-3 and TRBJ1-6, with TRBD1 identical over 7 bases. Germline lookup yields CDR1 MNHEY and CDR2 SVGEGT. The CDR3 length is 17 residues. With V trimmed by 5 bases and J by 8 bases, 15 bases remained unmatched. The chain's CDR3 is CASSKTRDRYVDSPLHF. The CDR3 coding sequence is TGTGCCAGCAGTAAAACCCGGGACAGATATGTGGATTCACCCCTCCACTTT.

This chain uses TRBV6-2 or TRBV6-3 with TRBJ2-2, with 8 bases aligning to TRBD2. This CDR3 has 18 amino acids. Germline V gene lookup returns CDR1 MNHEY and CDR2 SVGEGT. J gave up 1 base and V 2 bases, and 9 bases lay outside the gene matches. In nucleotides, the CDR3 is TGTGCCAGCAGTTACGGGCTAGCGGGTTTGTGGAACACCGGGGAGCTGTTTTTT. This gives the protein CASSYGLAGLWNTGELFF.

CDR3 DNA: TGTGCCAGCAGGGGCGGGCAGGGGGCCGTAGATACGCAGTATTTT. It encodes CASRGGQGAVDTQYF. This chain links TRBV6-6 with TRBJ2-3; 8 bases agree with TRBD1. Germline CDR1 reads MNHNY; CDR2 reads SVGAGI (reference sequence). After removal of 6 bases from V and 5 bases from J, the junction contained 10 bases not matched to a gene. The CDR3 runs to 15 residues.

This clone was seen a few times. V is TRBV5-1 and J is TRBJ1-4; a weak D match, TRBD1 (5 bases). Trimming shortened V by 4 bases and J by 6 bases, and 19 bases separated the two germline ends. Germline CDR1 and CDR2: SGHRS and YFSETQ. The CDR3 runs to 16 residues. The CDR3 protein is CASSGMEGYSDEKLFF. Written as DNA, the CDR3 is TGCGCCAGCAGCGGAATGGAGGGGTATTCGGATGAAAAACTGTTTTTT. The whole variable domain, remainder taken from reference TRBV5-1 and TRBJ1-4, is KAGVTQTPRYLIKTRGQQVTLSCSPISGHRSVSWYQQTPGQGLQFLFEYFSETQRNKGNFPGRFSGRQFSNSRSEMNVSTLELGDSALYLCASSGMEGYSDEKLFFGSGTQLSVL.

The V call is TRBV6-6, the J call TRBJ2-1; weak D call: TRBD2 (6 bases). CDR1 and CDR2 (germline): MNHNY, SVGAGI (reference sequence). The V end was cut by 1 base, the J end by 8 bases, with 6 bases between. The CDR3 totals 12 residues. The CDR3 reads CASSYWGDEQFF. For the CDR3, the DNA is TGTGCCAGCAGTTACTGGGGGGATGAGCAGTTCTTC.

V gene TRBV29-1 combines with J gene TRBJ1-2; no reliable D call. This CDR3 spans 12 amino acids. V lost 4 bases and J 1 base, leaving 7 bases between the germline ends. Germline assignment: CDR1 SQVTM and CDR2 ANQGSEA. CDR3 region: CSVGAGNYGYTF. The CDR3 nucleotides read TGCAGCGTTGGGGCAGGTAACTATGGCTACACCTTC.

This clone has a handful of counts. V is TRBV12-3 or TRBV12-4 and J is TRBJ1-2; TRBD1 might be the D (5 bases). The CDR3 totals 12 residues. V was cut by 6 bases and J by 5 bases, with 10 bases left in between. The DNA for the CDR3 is TGTGCCAGCAGCCCGACAGAGTATGGCTACACCTTC. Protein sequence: CASSPTEYGYTF.

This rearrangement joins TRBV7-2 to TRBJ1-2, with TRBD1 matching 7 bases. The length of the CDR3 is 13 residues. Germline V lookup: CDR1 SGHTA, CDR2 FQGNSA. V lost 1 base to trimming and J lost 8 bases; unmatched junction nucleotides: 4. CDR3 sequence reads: CASSLDTGVGYTF. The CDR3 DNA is TGTGCCAGCAGCTTAGATACAGGGGTCGGCTACACCTTC.

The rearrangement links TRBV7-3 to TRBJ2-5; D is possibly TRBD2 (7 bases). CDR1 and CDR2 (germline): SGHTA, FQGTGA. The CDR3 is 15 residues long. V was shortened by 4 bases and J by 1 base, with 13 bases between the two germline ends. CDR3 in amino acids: CASSWRGGLQETQYF. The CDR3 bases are TGTGCCAGCAGCTGGAGGGGGGGCCTCCAAGAGACCCAGTACTTC.

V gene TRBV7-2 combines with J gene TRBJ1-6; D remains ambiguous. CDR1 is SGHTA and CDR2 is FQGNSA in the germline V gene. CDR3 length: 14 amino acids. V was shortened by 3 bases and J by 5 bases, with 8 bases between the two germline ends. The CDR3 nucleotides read TGTGCCAGCAGCTTTGGCCAAAATAATTCACCCCTCCACTTT. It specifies CASSFGQNNSPLHF.

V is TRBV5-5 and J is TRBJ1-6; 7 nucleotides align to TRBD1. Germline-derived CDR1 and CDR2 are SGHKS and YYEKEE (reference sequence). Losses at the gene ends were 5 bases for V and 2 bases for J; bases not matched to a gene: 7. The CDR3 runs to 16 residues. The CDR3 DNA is TGTGCCAGCAGTAACAGGGGAACCACCTATAATTCACCCCTCCACTTT. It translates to CASSNRGTTYNSPLHF.

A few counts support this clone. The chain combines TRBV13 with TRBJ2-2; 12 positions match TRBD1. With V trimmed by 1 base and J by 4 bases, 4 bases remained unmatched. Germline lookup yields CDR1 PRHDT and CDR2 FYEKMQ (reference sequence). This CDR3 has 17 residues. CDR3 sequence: CASSLEGTGGITGELFF. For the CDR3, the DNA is TGTGCCAGCAGCTTAGAGGGGACAGGGGGCATCACCGGGGAGCTGTTTTTT.

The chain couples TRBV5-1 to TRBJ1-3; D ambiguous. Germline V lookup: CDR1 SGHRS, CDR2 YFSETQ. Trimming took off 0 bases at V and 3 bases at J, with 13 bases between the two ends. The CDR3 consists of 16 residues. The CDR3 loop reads CASSLEGSGIGNTIYF. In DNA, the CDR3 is TGCGCCAGCAGCTTGGAAGGTTCGGGGATTGGAAACACCATATATTTT.